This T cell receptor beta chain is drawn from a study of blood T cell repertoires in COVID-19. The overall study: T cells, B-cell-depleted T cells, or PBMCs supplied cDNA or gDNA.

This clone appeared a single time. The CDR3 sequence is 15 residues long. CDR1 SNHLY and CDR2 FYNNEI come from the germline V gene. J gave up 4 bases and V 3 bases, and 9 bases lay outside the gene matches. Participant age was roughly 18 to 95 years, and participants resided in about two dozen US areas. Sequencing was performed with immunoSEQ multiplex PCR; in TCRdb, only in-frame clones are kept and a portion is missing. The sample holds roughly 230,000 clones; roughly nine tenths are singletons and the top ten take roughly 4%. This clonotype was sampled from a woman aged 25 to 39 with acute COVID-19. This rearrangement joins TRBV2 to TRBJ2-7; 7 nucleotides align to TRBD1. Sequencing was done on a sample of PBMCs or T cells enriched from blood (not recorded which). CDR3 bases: TGTGCCAGCAGTGAGTCGAACAGGGGTTCTTACGAGCAGTACTTC. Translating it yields CASSESNRGSYEQYF.